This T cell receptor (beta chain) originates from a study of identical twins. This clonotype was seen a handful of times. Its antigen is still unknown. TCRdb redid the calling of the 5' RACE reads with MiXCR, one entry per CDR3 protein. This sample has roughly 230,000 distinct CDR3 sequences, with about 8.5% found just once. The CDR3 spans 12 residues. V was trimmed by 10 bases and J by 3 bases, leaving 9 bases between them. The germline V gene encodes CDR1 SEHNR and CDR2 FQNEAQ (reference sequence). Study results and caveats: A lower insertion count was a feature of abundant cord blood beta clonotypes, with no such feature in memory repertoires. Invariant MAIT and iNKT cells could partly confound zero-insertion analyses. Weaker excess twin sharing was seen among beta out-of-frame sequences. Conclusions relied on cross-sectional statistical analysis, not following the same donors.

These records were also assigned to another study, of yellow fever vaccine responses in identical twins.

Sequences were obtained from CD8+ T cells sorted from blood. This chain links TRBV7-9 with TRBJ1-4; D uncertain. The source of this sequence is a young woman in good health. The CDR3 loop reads CATQPSNEKLFF. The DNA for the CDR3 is TGTGCCACGCAGCCCTCTAATGAAAAACTGTTTTTT.